Each of the 27 T cell receptor beta chains below was sequenced from the same sample in a study of cytomegalovirus exposure and HLA in healthy donors. PCR was performed using 60 Vbeta and 13 Jbeta primers. TCRdb's copy holds only in-frame clones and misses some; the assay was immunoSEQ multiplex PCR. The sample has some 150,000 clones, approximately 79% seen once. Material for sequencing was PBMCs. The receptors were gathered from a female donor in good health and CMV-seronegative.

This clone was counted a few times. The chain links TRBV19 to TRBJ1-5; no clear D gene. The CDR3 sequence is 13 residues long. Germline-derived CDR1 and CDR2 are LNHDA and SQIVND (reference sequence). The ends were cut back, 1 base at V and 1 base at J, with 2 bases in the middle. This CDR3 is CASSIASNQPQHF. CDR3 nucleotide sequence: TGTGCCAGTAGTATAGCGAGCAATCAGCCCCAGCATTTT.

This clone was recorded once. V is TRBV28 and J is TRBJ2-1; 7 bases line up with TRBD2. The V and J ends lost 6 bases and 0 bases, in that order; junction bases with no gene match: 11. CDR3 length: 17 amino acids. Per germline, CDR1 MDHEN and CDR2 SYDVKM. This CDR3 reads CASSRIASGTSYNEQFF. CDR3 DNA: TGTGCCAGCAGCCGAATAGCTAGCGGCACCTCCTACAATGAGCAGTTCTTC. The full variable domain, rest sourced from reference TRBV28 and TRBJ2-1, is DVKVTQSSRYLVKRTGEKVFLECVQDMDHENMFWYRQDPGLGLRLIYFSYDVKMKEKGDIPEGYSVSREKKERFSLILESASTNQTSMYLCASSRIASGTSYNEQFFGPGTRLTVL.

The J gene is TRBJ2-7, the V gene TRBV11-2, with D maybe TRBD2 (7 bases). Per the germline V gene, CDR1 is SGHAT and CDR2 is FQNNGV. The ends were cut back, 4 bases at V and 3 bases at J, with 16 bases in the middle. This CDR3 has 15 amino acids. The CDR3 sequence: CASSYSGKQGYEQYF. DNA for the CDR3: TGTGCCAGCAGCTACAGCGGGAAACAGGGCTACGAGCAGTACTTC.

The chain couples TRBV6-5 to TRBJ1-4; D is unresolved. Germline V gene lookup returns CDR1 MNHEY and CDR2 SVGAGI. V was shortened by 6 bases and J by 0 bases, with 5 bases between the two germline ends. The CDR3 length is 13 residues. The CDR3 DNA is TGTGCCAGCAGACCTACAACTAATGAAAAACTGTTTTTT. Its protein product is CASRPTTNEKLFF.

V and J are TRBV6-5 and TRBJ2-1; 7 bases map to TRBD2. V lost 7 bases, J lost 4 bases, and 7 bases stayed unmatched. The germline V gene encodes CDR1 MNHEY and CDR2 SVGAGI. The CDR3 contains 14 residues. In nucleotides, the CDR3 is TGTGCCAGCAAAGGTTCTAGCGGATACAATGAGCAGTTCTTC. Translation: CASKGSSGYNEQFF.

This chain links TRBV11-2 with TRBJ2-1; 11 positions match TRBD2. This CDR3 contains 16 residues. The J segment lost 6 bases and the V segment lost 0 bases, leaving 4 bases of the junction unmatched. In germline, CDR1 is SGHAT, CDR2 FQNNGV. CDR3 loop: CASSLDHTSGSNEQFF. In nucleotides, the CDR3 is TGTGCCAGCAGCTTAGATCACACTAGCGGGAGCAATGAGCAGTTCTTC. Variable domain in full (rest from reference TRBV11-2 and TRBJ2-1): EAGVAQSPRYKIIEKRQSVAFWCNPISGHATLYWYQQILGQGPKLLIQFQNNGVVDDSQLPKDRFSAERLKGVDSTLKIQPAKLEDSAVYLCASSLDHTSGSNEQFFGPGTRLTVL.

The chain has TRBV5-1 and TRBJ2-7; 8 bases are shared with TRBD1. The junction had 2 bases not matched to a gene; V was cut back by 0 bases and J by 3 bases. The CDR3 spans 14 residues. Germline CDR1 reads SGHRS; CDR2 reads YFSETQ. In DNA form, the CDR3 reads TGCGCCAGCAGCTTGGGGACAGGGTACTACGAGCAGTACTTC. Amino acids: CASSLGTGYYEQYF. The entire variable domain, with the rest obtained from reference TRBV5-1 and TRBJ2-7, is as follows: KAGVTQTPRYLIKTRGQQVTLSCSPISGHRSVSWYQQTPGQGLQFLFEYFSETQRNKGNFPGRFSGRQFSNSRSEMNVSTLELGDSALYLCASSLGTGYYEQYFGPGTRLTVT.

Comment on this clone: A read error may produce the germline difference seen at one junction end. The chain is built from TRBV4-1 and TRBJ2-5, with a possible D match to TRBD1 (5 bases). This CDR3 has 16 amino acids. The germline V gene encodes CDR1 MGHRA and CDR2 YSYEKL. This CDR3 reads CASSQGPWTLWETQYF. The CDR3 coding sequence is TGCGCCAGCAGTCAAGGTCCCTGGACACTGTGGGAGACCCAGTACTTC.

The chain recombines TRBV10-1 with TRBJ1-1; D gene unclear. Germline V CDR1 and CDR2: WNHNN, SYGVQD (reference sequence). The CDR3 totals 12 residues. V was pared by 8 bases and J by 4 bases, with 11 bases between. This chain's CDR3 is CASPTDCTEAFF. The CDR3 DNA reads as TGCGCCAGCCCTACCGATTGCACTGAAGCTTTCTTT.

The chain employs TRBV19 and TRBJ2-7, with unresolved D. Deletions cut 1 base from V and 6 bases from J, with 4 bases between. Germline CDR1 and CDR2: LNHDA and SQIVND (reference sequence). The CDR3 is 11 amino acids. CDR3 nucleotide sequence: TGTGCCAGTAGTATAGGGCCCGAGCAGTACTTC. Translated: CASSIGPEQYF. The full variable domain, with the rest looked up from reference TRBV19 and TRBJ2-7, is DGGITQSPKYLFRKEGQNVTLSCEQNLNHDAMYWYRQDPGQGLRLIYYSQIVNDFQKGDIAEGYSVSREKKESFPLTVTSAQKNPTAFYLCASSIGPEQYFGPGTRLTVT.

The gene calls are TRBV11-2 and TRBJ1-2; D uncertain. Deletions cut 0 bases from V and 4 bases from J, with 9 bases between. Per germline, CDR1 SGHAT and CDR2 FQNNGV. CDR3 length: 14 residues. The CDR3 region is CASSLEVGGYGYTF. CDR3 in DNA: TGTGCCAGCAGCTTAGAGGTCGGTGGCTATGGCTACACCTTC.

The chain couples TRBV29-1 to TRBJ2-5; 11 bases map to TRBD1. CDR1 and CDR2 from the germline V gene are SQVTM and ANQGSEA. CDR3 length equals 14 residues. With V trimmed by 6 bases and J by 5 bases, 8 bases remained unmatched. The CDR3 sequence is CSVLDRGQVETQYF. The DNA for the CDR3 is TGCAGCGTCTTGGACAGGGGGCAGGTCGAGACCCAGTACTTC.

The table lists this clone with a few counts. The chain links TRBV6-1 to TRBJ1-4; 8 nucleotides align to TRBD1. Germline V gene sequence: CDR1 MNHNS, CDR2 SASEGT. Trimming removed 3 bases from V and 2 bases from J; junction bases left unmatched: 2. CDR3 length: 15 residues. The DNA for the CDR3 is TGTGCCAGCAGTGAGTGGACAGGGACTAATGAAAAACTGTTTTTT. Translation gives CASSEWTGTNEKLFF.

The table lists this clone with a count of one. V usage is TRBV7-9 and J usage is TRBJ1-2; TRBD1 might be the D (5 bases). This CDR3 has 15 residues. V lost 2 bases, J lost 2 bases, and 12 bases lay in between. Germline V CDR1 and CDR2: SEHNR, FQNEAQ (reference sequence). This CDR3 is CASSLIGDLNYGYTF. In nucleotides, the CDR3 is TGTGCCAGCAGCTTAATCGGGGACTTGAACTATGGCTACACCTTC.

This CDR3 is CASSFGGYTEAFF. CDR3 nucleotides: TGTGCCAGCAGCTTTGGAGGGTACACTGAAGCTTTCTTT. V is TRBV7-6 and J is TRBJ1-1; no clear D. This CDR3 spans 13 amino acids. Germline CDR1 SGHVS, CDR2 FNYEAQ. The germline V and J ends were trimmed by 3 bases and 3 bases, with 8 bases remaining between them.

A remark on this clone: Sequence at one end of the junction differs from germline and may be a read error. The gene calls are TRBV9 and TRBJ1-5; 8 positions agree with TRBD1. CDR1 SGDLS and CDR2 YYNGEE come from the germline V gene. The CDR3 contains 14 residues. The CDR3 here is CAISETGGNQPQHF. CDR3 DNA sequence: TGTGCCATCAGCGAGACAGGGGGCAATCAGCCCCAGCATTTT.

The chain couples TRBV2 to TRBJ1-1; TRBD1 matches at 8 bases. The CDR3 extends over 13 amino acids. The germline gives CDR1 SNHLY, CDR2 FYNNEI. The V gene end was trimmed by 11 bases and the J gene end by 4 bases; junction bases not matched to a gene: 9. The CDR3 here is CAGNRGEGTEAFF. The CDR3, as DNA: TGTGCCGGGAACAGGGGGGAAGGCACTGAAGCTTTCTTT. The whole variable domain, filled in from reference TRBV2 and TRBJ1-1, reads EPEVTQTPSHQVTQMGQEVILRCVPISNHLYFYWYRQILGQKVEFLVSFYNNEISEKSEIFDDQFSVERPDGSNFTLKIRSTKLEDSAMYFCAGNRGEGTEAFFGQGTRLTVV.

The chain has TRBV30 and TRBJ2-2, with 8 positions matching TRBD2. CDR3 length: 15 amino acids. CDR1 is GTSNPN, CDR2 SVGIG, per germline (reference sequence). The V and J ends lost 8 bases and 1 base, in that order; junction bases with no gene match: 9. The CDR3 loop reads CAHTFAGGNTGELFF. The DNA of the CDR3 is TGTGCCCATACCTTTGCGGGGGGGAACACCGGGGAGCTGTTTTTT.

The V gene is TRBV28, the J gene TRBJ2-7; 12 positions match TRBD2. The length of the CDR3 is 15 residues. Germline loops: CDR1 MDHEN, CDR2 SYDVKM. Trimming cost V 6 bases and J 3 bases; bases outside gene matches: 6. The CDR3 coding sequence is TGTGCCAGCAGCCTTCGACTAGCGGGAGTCTACGAGCAGTACTTC. Translated, it gives CASSLRLAGVYEQYF.

This clone was counted a single time. V usage is TRBV30 and J usage is TRBJ1-1; maybe TRBD1 (5 bases). In germline, CDR1 is GTSNPN, CDR2 SVGIG (reference sequence). Trimming stripped 4 bases from V and 3 bases from J, with 12 bases between. The CDR3 runs 13 residues. In nucleotides, the CDR3 is TGTGCCTGGAACCCGGGGGGGGACACTGAAGCTTTCTTT. Translated, it gives CAWNPGGDTEAFF. Drawing the rest from reference TRBV30 and TRBJ1-1, the complete variable domain is SQTIHQWPATLVQPVGSPLSLECTVEGTSNPNLYWYRQAAGRGLQLLFYSVGIGQISSEVPQNLSASRPQDRQFILSSKKLLLSDSGFYLCAWNPGGDTEAFFGQGTRLTVV.

The chain has TRBV7-2 and TRBJ1-1, with a tentative D call TRBD1 (5 bases). This CDR3 is 14 amino acids long. Trimming stripped 5 bases from V and 1 base from J, with 11 bases between. Germline V gene sequence: CDR1 SGHTA, CDR2 FQGNSA. CDR3: CASSPRAPNTEAFF. The CDR3 region has the DNA TGTGCCAGCAGCCCCAGGGCCCCGAACACTGAAGCTTTCTTT.

The chain is built from TRBV7-6 and TRBJ2-5; 8 nucleotides align to TRBD2. CDR1 and CDR2 from the germline V gene are SGHVS and FNYEAQ. The CDR3 runs to 15 residues. V shed 5 bases, J shed 4 bases, and the junction held 9 bases outside the gene matches. The CDR3 sequence is CASSPNGGAAETQYF. CDR3 in DNA: TGTGCCAGCAGCCCGAACGGGGGGGCGGCAGAGACCCAGTACTTC.

This clone was detected once. The chain is built from TRBV10-2 and TRBJ1-1, with D perhaps TRBD1 (5 bases). The CDR3 is made up of 14 amino acids. V gave up 10 bases and J gave up 1 base, with 16 bases separating them. Germline loops: CDR1 WSHSY, CDR2 SAAADI. For the CDR3, the DNA is TGCGCCACCTCGCAGGGTCCAGAGAACACTGAAGCTTTCTTT. It translates to CATSQGPENTEAFF.

The chain is built from TRBV11-2 and TRBJ2-3; 14 nucleotides line up with TRBD2. With 3 bases clipped from V and 3 bases from J, the junction kept 5 bases outside the gene matches. The CDR3 is 17 amino acids. CDR1 is SGHAT, CDR2 FQNNGV, per germline. CDR3 DNA: TGTGCCAGCAGCTTGCGACTAGCGGGAGGGGGGACAGATACGCAGTATTTT. This sequence encodes CASSLRLAGGGTDTQYF.

This clone appeared a few times. The chain recombines TRBV29-1 with TRBJ1-2; D uncertain. Germline V gene lookup returns CDR1 SQVTM and CDR2 ANQGSEA. Between the trimmed V and J ends, which lost 6 bases and 5 bases, there was a span of 10 bases. There are 11 residues in the CDR3. The DNA of the CDR3 is TGCAGCGTCGAGGTGGTGTATGGCTACACCTTC. It codes for CSVEVVYGYTF.

This chain connects TRBV5-1 to TRBJ2-3, with a possible D match to TRBD2 (6 bases). From germline, CDR1 is SGHRS and CDR2 YFSETQ. This CDR3 spans 15 amino acids. The V end lost 7 bases, the J end lost 4 bases, and 19 bases lay between the germline ends. The CDR3 sequence is CASEAAGFGADTQYF. CDR3 sequence (DNA): TGCGCCAGCGAAGCGGCGGGGTTCGGCGCAGATACGCAGTATTTT.

The chain employs TRBV28 and TRBJ2-1; perhaps TRBD2 as D (6 bases). Germline V gene sequence: CDR1 MDHEN, CDR2 SYDVKM. The CDR3 spans 14 residues. The V end lost 8 bases, the J end lost 7 bases, and 18 bases lay between the germline ends. This CDR3 reads CASLGTLGINEQFF. In nucleotides, the CDR3 is TGTGCCAGCCTAGGGACTCTAGGGATAAATGAGCAGTTCTTC.